A single sample is the source of the 12 T cell receptor beta chains below, sequenced in a study of PD-1 blockade in classical Hodgkin lymphoma. Autologous stem cell transplantation was followed by relapse in every patient, and brentuximab vedotin exposure varied. Libraries were prepared by immunoSEQ multiplex PCR; TCRdb keeps only in-frame clonotypes and omits some of them. Of about 13,000 clones listed, about 82% were seen once; the top ten hold 20% to 25%. The source material was peripheral blood mononuclear cells (PBMCs), sampled at baseline. The receptors come from a human donor with classical Hodgkin lymphoma.

This rearrangement joins TRBV25-1 to TRBJ2-1, with D unclear. Between the trimmed V and J ends, which lost 2 bases and 5 bases, there was a span of 7 bases. The CDR3 is 13 residues long. Looked up from germline, CDR1 is MGHDK and CDR2 is SYGVNS. The DNA of the CDR3 is TGTGCCAGCAGTGAACCCCGACACAATGAGCAGTTCTTC. Encoded protein: CASSEPRHNEQFF.

The chain links TRBV9 to TRBJ2-2, with 8 positions matching TRBD1. Trimming at V came to 3 bases and at J to 4 bases, leaving 2 bases not matched to a gene. The CDR3 is made up of 14 amino acids. The germline V gene has CDR1 SGDLS and CDR2 YYNGEE. The CDR3 spells CASSEGQGTGELFF. CDR3 bases: TGTGCCAGCAGCGAAGGACAGGGCACCGGGGAGCTGTTTTTT.

The chain employs TRBV5-4 and TRBJ2-7, with D perhaps being TRBD1 or TRBD2 (7 bases each). The CDR3 loop spans 14 amino acids. CDR1 and CDR2 (germline): SGHNT, YYREEE (reference sequence). V lost 3 bases and J 2 bases, leaving 12 bases between the germline ends. The CDR3: CASSSGGQTYEQYV. The CDR3 DNA reads as TGTGCCAGCAGCTCGGGGGGACAGACCTACGAGCAGTACGTC.

This chain joins TRBV7-6 and TRBJ2-2; TRBD2 matches 14 bases. Trimming took 0 bases from V and 6 from J; bases not matched to a gene: 3. Germline V gene lookup returns CDR1 SGHVS and CDR2 FNYEAQ. CDR3 size: 17 residues. CDR3 DNA: TGTGCCAGCAGCTTAGCGGTGACTAGCGGGAGGGCCGGGGAGCTGTTTTTT. Protein sequence: CASSLAVTSGRAGELFF.

V and J are TRBV27 and TRBJ2-3; TRBD2 agrees at 9 bases. This CDR3 has 15 residues. J gave up 3 bases and V 5 bases, and 6 bases lay outside the gene matches. Germline V CDR1 and CDR2: MNHEY, SMNVEV (reference sequence). The CDR3 here is CASSPRGGRTDTQYF. The CDR3 DNA reads TGTGCCAGCAGTCCGCGGGGGGGCCGGACAGATACGCAGTATTTT.

The chain employs TRBV15 and TRBJ2-5; D remains unclear. The length of the CDR3 is 15 residues. Germline V CDR1 and CDR2: LNHNV, YYDKDF (reference sequence). Trimming left V 0 bases short and J 5 bases short, with 13 bases between. For the CDR3, the DNA is TGTGCCACCAGCAGAGATTTTGGGGTAGGGGAGACCCAGTACTTC. Amino acid sequence: CATSRDFGVGETQYF.

Only one count was recorded for this clone. The gene calls are TRBV10-1 and TRBJ2-5, with 10 positions matching TRBD1. The J call may be wrong; the DNA end is better matched by TRBJ2-7. The CDR3 has 15 residues. Germline V gene data show CDR1 as WNHNN and CDR2 as SYGVQD (reference sequence). The CDR3 reads CASSDPGTGVYEQYF. CDR3 DNA: TGCGCCAGCAGTGACCCCGGGACAGGGGTATACGAGCAGTACTTC.

For this clone: The DNA is omitted, as the CDR3 cannot be located on it reliably, and the CDR3 follows TCRdb's listing. The chain links TRBV9 to TRBJ2-1; TRBD2 reflects the table's D call only, with no check against the DNA. The CDR3 totals 18 residues, both ends included. The germline V gene encodes CDR1 SGDLS and CDR2 YYNGEE. The chain's CDR3 is CASSDPLGAGGNPLSLFF.

This sequence joins TRBV10-1 and TRBJ1-2; no definite D call. Germline CDR1 WNHNN, CDR2 SYGVQD (reference sequence). V dropped 0 bases and J dropped 4 bases, with 6 bases sitting between them. This CDR3 comprises 13 residues. CDR3 bases: TGCGCCAGCAGTGAGTCCGGGAGCTATGGCTACACCTTC. Its translation is CASSESGSYGYTF.

The chain recombines TRBV5-4 with TRBJ2-7, with a tentative D call TRBD1 (8 bases). The V end was cut by 5 bases, the J end by 8 bases, with 17 bases between. The germline V gene has CDR1 SGHNT and CDR2 YYREEE (reference sequence). The length of the CDR3 is 13 residues. As DNA, the CDR3 is TGTGCCAGCAGTCAAACAGGGGGGGTTCAGCAGTACTTC. It codes for CASSQTGGVQQYF.

This chain connects TRBV4-1 to TRBJ1-3; D may be TRBD1 (5 bases). The CDR3 extends over 18 amino acids. The germline gives CDR1 MGHRA, CDR2 YSYEKL. The ends were cut back, 3 bases at V and 0 bases at J, with 18 bases in the middle. This chain's CDR3 is CASSQPKGRQSSGNTIYF. The CDR3 coding sequence is TGCGCCAGCAGCCAGCCAAAGGGGCGCCAGAGCTCTGGAAACACCATATATTTT.

The DNA for the CDR3 is TGTGCCAGCAGCCGTGATACGACTAGCGGCAAATACGAGCAGTACTTC. It is translated as CASSRDTTSGKYEQYF. The V and J genes are TRBV7-2 and TRBJ2-5; 9 nucleotides line up with TRBD2. The DNA matches TRBJ2-7 better at its end, which makes the J call doubtful. Per germline, CDR1 SGHTA and CDR2 FQGNSA. There are 16 residues in the CDR3.